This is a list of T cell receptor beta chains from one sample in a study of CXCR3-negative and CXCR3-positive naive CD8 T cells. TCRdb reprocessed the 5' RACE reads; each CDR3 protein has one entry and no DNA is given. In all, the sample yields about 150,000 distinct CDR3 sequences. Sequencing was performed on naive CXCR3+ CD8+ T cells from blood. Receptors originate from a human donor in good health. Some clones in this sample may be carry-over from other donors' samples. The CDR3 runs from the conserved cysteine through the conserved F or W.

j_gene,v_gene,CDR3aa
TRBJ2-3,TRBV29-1,CSVDREAGGVSTDTQYF
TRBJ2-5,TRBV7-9,CASSSGLQYQETQYF
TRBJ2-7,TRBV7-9,CASSPSEGRPYEQYF
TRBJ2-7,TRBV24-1,CATSRDSFYEQYF
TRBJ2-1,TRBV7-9,CASSRRTSGSSYNEQFF
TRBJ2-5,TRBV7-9,CASTSRGGQETQYF
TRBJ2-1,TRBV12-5,CASGPGTGYYNEQFF
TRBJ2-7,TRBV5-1,CASSFGTGLYEQYF
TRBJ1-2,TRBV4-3,CASSQYTGGGYTF
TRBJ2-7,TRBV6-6,CATTNEGISNEQYF
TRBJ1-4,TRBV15,CATSRDEGQGFEKLFF
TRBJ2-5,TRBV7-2,CASSPGAGLLETQYF
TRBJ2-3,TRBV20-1,CSARGLLAGTTDTQYF
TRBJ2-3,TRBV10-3,CAISEKTGRNTDTQYF
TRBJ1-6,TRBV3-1,CASSQSDRMNSPLHF
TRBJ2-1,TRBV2,CASSETGATYNEQFF
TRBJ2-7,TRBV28,CASSLSPGREQYF
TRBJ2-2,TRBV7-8,CASSPGRPELFF
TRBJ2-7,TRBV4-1,CASSQVWDSRSYEQYF
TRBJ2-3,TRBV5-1,CASSGPGLAGASGTDTQYF
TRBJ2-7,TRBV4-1,CASSPGSYNYEQYF
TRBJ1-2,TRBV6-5,CASRLDRVGGGYGYTF
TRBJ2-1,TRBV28,CASSFLPAYEQFF
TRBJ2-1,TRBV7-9,CASSLAGSSYNEQFF
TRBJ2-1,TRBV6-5,CASSLGGVNEQFF
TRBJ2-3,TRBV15,CATSSGDGTDTQYF
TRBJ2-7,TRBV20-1,CSARDLEGPTYEQYF
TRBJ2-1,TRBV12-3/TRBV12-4,CASSLGTFFYNEQFF
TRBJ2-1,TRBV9,CASSVTSGSGNEQFF
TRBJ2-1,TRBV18,CASRSMPSYNEQFF
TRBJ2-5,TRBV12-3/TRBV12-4,CASSSSGLAVQETQYF
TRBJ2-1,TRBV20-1,CSAITHTRVSYNEQFF
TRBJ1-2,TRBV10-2,CASSESTPMTANYGYTF
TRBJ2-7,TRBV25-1,CASSPQGLYEQYF
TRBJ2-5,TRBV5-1,CASKTGTSEQETQYF
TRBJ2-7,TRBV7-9,CASSFLNYEQYF
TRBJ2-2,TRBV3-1,CASSHRGAGYTGELFF
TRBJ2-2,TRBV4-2,CASSHPRGVSTHTGELFF
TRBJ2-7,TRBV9,CASSAGQGTYEQYF